What follows is one TCR beta chain and its context. Unique molecular identifiers were affixed to single, distinct cDNA molecules. MiXCR, run by TCRdb on the 5' RACE reads, gives a single entry per CDR3 protein. The table lists nearly 95,000 distinct CDR3 sequences, approximately 16% of them singletons. The CDR3 extends over 13 amino acids. Trimming removed 6 bases from V and 4 bases from J, with 13 bases in between. Germline CDR1 MNHEY, CDR2 SVGEGT. The source of the sample is a study of early T cells in non-severe SARS-CoV-2 infection. The material was whole blood, obtained at baseline. The V gene is TRBV6-2 or TRBV6-3, the J gene TRBJ2-7, with a tentative D call TRBD2 (5 bases). The TCR sequence derives from an adult who was a healthcare worker with PCR-confirmed SARS-CoV-2 infection or an uninfected control (not recorded which). The CDR3 spells CASSVRDRYEQYF. Here the CDR3 DNA reads TGTGCCAGCAGCGTACGGGATAGGTACGAGCAGTACTTC.